This TCR beta chain stems from a study of PD-1 blockade in classical Hodgkin lymphoma. Study-wide results and caveats: Relapsed/refractory patients reportedly had the lowest baseline TCR diversity, below newly diagnosed patients, who were below healthy donors. Patients with an early start, nivolumab under 1 year after ASCT, were excluded. CD4+ TCR diversity, unlike CD8+, climbed significantly by C4D1. Before treatment, complete responders showed about the same diversity as newly diagnosed patients.

Every one of the patients relapsed after autologous stem cell transplantation (brentuximab vedotin exposure was variable). Produced via immunoSEQ multiplex PCR; TCRdb's table is partial and in-frame only. In the table there are about 40,000 clones, 60% to 80% of which are singletons. The CDR3 extends over 15 amino acids. With 4 bases clipped from V and 6 bases from J, the junction kept 11 bases outside the gene matches. Germline V gives CDR1 MNHNY, CDR2 SVGAGI (reference sequence). As regards this clone: Its antigen is not known.

The TCR comes from a human donor with classical Hodgkin lymphoma. V usage is TRBV6-6 and J usage is TRBJ2-7, with 8 nucleotides matching TRBD1. This specimen consisted of peripheral blood mononuclear cells (PBMCs), obtained before the second cycle of nivolumab. As DNA, the CDR3 is TGTGCCAGCAGTTCAGGGGGCTTCCCCCCCCGCGAGCAGTACTTC. Translated, it gives CASSSGGFPPREQYF.